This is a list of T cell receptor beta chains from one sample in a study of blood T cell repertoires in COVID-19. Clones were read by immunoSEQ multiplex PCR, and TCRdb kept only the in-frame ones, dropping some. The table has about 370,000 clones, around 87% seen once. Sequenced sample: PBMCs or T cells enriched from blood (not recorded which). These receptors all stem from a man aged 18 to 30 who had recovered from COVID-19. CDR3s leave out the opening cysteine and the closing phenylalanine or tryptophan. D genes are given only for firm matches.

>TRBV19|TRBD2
ASSLPTSGGTDTQY
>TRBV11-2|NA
ASSLFSHEQY
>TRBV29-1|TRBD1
SVDLWGQPLETQY
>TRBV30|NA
AWSIRGIDGYT
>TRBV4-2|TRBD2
ASSPLPGTSGDNEQF
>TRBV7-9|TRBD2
ASAPLAGLGDNEQF
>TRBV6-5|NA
ASRTGNTEAF
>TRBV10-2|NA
ASSELGPYEQY
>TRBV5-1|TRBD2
ASRSGTDTGELF
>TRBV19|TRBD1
ASREGGRISGNTIY
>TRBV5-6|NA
ASSLVSLSYEQY
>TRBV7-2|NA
ASSSRQVGLDTQY
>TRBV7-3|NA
ASSLISQETQY
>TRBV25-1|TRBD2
ASSGGSGQF
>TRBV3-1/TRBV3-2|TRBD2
ASSPTSGILKYNEQF
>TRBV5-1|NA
ASSLSGRTYNEQF
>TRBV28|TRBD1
ASSSPSGTGGAEAF
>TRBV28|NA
ASSLSRPGGYT
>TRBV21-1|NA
ASSKRPIRGNYGYT
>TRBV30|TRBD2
AWASGLAAGELF
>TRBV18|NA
ASSTRRSSGNTIY
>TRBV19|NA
ASSIDSPSSYNEQF
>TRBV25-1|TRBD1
ASSPGQGYTEAF
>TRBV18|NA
ASSTGPINTGELF
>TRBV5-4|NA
ATKRSGHDYEQY
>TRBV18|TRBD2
ASSPESLSGSFYEQY
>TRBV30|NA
AWTGGRRETQY
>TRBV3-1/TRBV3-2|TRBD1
ASSLQGGSNQPQH
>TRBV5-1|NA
ASSPRRGLEAF
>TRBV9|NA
ASSPRTGGVYEQY
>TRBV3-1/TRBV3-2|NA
ASRLQGEAF
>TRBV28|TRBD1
ASRISRWTGNTEAF
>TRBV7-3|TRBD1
ASSRTGLDGYT
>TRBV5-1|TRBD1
ASSPSARTGSEKLF
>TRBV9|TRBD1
ASTVGQGGGYT
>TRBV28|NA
ASSPFTGELF
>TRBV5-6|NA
ASSLGGANQIEQF
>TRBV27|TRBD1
ASRNDRVVDNEQF
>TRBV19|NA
ASSIATPRGKLF
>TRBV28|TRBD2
ASSLTSGVSTDTQY
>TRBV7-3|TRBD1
ASSQQGGYGYT
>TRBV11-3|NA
ASSSARGNEQF
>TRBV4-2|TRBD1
ASSPEVDRRNSPLH
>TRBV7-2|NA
ASSLGSEDSSYEQY
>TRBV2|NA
ASRDSGAGNTIY
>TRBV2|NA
ASSPIPGYEQY
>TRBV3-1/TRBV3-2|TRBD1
ASSLTGGEETQY
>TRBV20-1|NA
SVPMRYGYT
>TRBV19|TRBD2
ASSMLAGGPRGYEQY
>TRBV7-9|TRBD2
ASSPPGRVYEQY